This T cell receptor (beta chain) was profiled in a study of blood T cells in healthy people across ages (dated by TCRdb to about 2015). Notes on the research overall: In model experiments, template switching captured roughly one uniquely barcoded TCR beta cDNA molecule for every two T cells. The study analyzed two additional independent replicas of 1 million unique cDNA reads from the same blood draw for two donors, one aged 18 to 29 and one aged 80 or older. To track age-related changes in TCR beta repertoire diversity, the study relied on deep sequencing normalized with unique cDNA molecular identifiers. Donors were grouped into four age groups: young (average roughly 15 years), middle-aged (39), aged (about 59) and long-lived (around 80). What the study reported, not specific to this receptor: Observed TCR beta diversity correlated strongly with the percentage of naive T cells measured by flow cytometry. Donor CMV infection status was unknown, potentially confounding age-related changes in expanded clonotypes. Estimates of total diversity from one million sequenced T cells were regarded as lower bounds and underestimates. Compared with the aged group, the long-lived group had more naive CD4+ T cells, fewer expanded clones and increased TCR diversity, suggesting age selection. As age increased, observed TCR beta diversity per million T cells dropped in a roughly linear way, and a significant reduction was already evident by age around 41. Conclusive comparison of naive and antigen-experienced compartments was prevented by the profiling of bulk unsorted PBMCs.

The approximately 39 donors, aged roughly 6 to 100 years, were systemically healthy Caucasian individuals from Russia. Ten milliliters of peripheral blood were drawn from each donor into EDTA-treated Vacutainer tubes. Ficoll-Paque density-gradient centrifugation was used to isolate PBMCs, with at least 6.5 million per sample. Trizol reagent was used to extract total RNA from the PBMCs, yielding at least 6 micrograms per sample. The percentages of naive CD45RAhigh/CD27high T cells were determined by flow cytometry on a PBMC aliquot from every donor. The germline V gene gives CDR1 as SGHVS and CDR2 as FNYEAQ. The CDR3 spans 14 residues, from the cysteine through the phenylalanine. CDR3 DNA is the only sequence kept; it has 42 bases, read in frame from the first base. Concerning this clonotype itself: What this receptor recognizes is not known. A junction boundary mismatches the germline segment, possibly from a read error.

Library preparation employed 5' RACE. Sequencing instrument: Illumina HiSeq 2500. A second PCR of roughly 7 to 11 cycles was performed with a sample-barcoded 5' primer and a J-beta primer mix. A template-switch 5' adaptor carrying 12 random nucleotides introduced a unique molecular identifier onto each TCR beta cDNA molecule. Each sample yielded at least 3 million CDR3-containing paired-end reads. All of the RNA was converted into first-strand cDNA using the Mint cDNA synthesis kit, with a TRBC-specific oligonucleotide serving as the primer. Following uracil-DNA glycosylase treatment, all cDNA underwent a first 18-cycle PCR with the universal primers M1SS and BC2_uni_R. Turning to the authors' computational methods: Each sample was normalized by randomly selecting 1 million high-quality reads, each carrying a distinct molecular identifier. Instead of being binned into consensus sequences, reads with shared molecular identifiers were discarded. MiTCR, run with a Q25 quality threshold and the strictest error-elimination algorithm, handled CDR3 identification, clonotype clustering and error correction. A nonparametric unseen species model with Euler transformation was used to estimate lower-bound total TCR beta diversity. Using fastp trimming at Q25 and MiXCR clonotype assembly, TCRdb reanalyzed the public sequencing data and kept in-frame beta chains. Each CDR3 protein gets just one entry, which takes the most common genes and DNA from the rows behind it. The V and J calls come from TCRdb's annotation, not from the publication. This sample gives 500,000 to 650,000 distinct CDR3 sequences in total; about 26% of them show up just once. 3% to 4% of the sample lies in the top ten.

A further study also used this sample, focusing on T cells of mothers and their children. According to the second study: Nine systemically healthy Caucasian individuals served as donors, namely three mothers together with their six children. cDNA synthesis consumed the entire amount of extracted RNA, loaded at 1.5 ug RNA in each 15 ul reaction. In the second PCR, the M1S primer added sample barcodes and 2-4 random nucleotides. Each mother yielded over 8.5 million TCR beta CDR3 reads and each child 3 million or so reads. TCR recombination output is similarly shaped by thymic selection in related and unrelated pairs, with a minor effect exerted by inherited differences. Normalized repertoire overlap in related mother-child pairs was always slightly higher than in unrelated mother-child pairs, but the difference was never significant. Persistent microchimeric T cell clones were not detected, at a sensitivity of approximately 93 clones per million clonotypes. In the study, deep NGS was used to compare the TCR beta repertoires of mothers and children, and features distinguishing related mother-child pairs from unrelated individuals were sought. The mean age was 40 +/- 4 years for the mothers and roughly 11 +/- 4 years for the children. After adapter ligation with NEBNext reagents, the libraries were sequenced on Illumina HiSeq 2000 with 100+100 nt paired-end reads. To prevent cross-contamination, the mother and child libraries were prepared a month apart and were sequenced in separate runs. For each donor, somewhere between 500,000 and 2,000,000 distinct TCR beta clonotypes were identified. Naive TCR beta clonotypes were estimated from low-frequency clonotypes matched to each donor's FACS-determined naive share, without sorting.

The source material was blood. This receptor was taken from a boy younger than 10 in good health. Recombination connected TRBV7-6 to TRBJ2-5; D gene: possibly TRBD2, on 6 matching bases. The base sequence is TGCGCCAGCAGCTTAGGAGCTAGCGTAGAGACCCAGTACTTC. The translation is CASSLGASVETQYF. The full variable domain, with segments outside the CDR3 supplied by the reference TRBV7-6 and TRBJ2-5 proteins, appears as GAGVSQSPRYKVTKRGQDVALRCDPISGHVSLYWYRQALGQGPEFLTYFNYEAQQDKSGLPNDRFSAERPEGSISTLTIQRTEQRDSAMYRCASSLGASVETQYFGPGTRLLVL.